These 12 T cell receptor beta chains were all obtained from the same sample, sequenced in a study of blood T cell repertoires in COVID-19. Only in-frame clones appear in the TCRdb table, and some are missing; sequencing was by immunoSEQ multiplex PCR. The sample comprises fewer than 200,000 clones, around 80% of which are singletons, and approximately 8.1% rests with the top ten. Sequencing was performed on peripheral blood. The receptor set was obtained from a woman aged 60-75 years with COVID-19, enrolled during active disease.

This clone showed up just once. V is TRBV18 and J is TRBJ2-5, with D possibly matching TRBD1 (5 bases). This CDR3 comprises 16 residues. CDR1 KGHSH and CDR2 LQKENI come from the germline V gene. Trimming stripped 0 bases from V and 4 bases from J, with 15 bases between. The CDR3 DNA sequence: TGTGCCAGCTCACCACCGAGCCAGGGCGGTCGAGAGACCCAGTACTTC. Translation: CASSPPSQGGRETQYF. The complete variable domain, with remaining parts taken from reference TRBV18 and TRBJ2-5, reads NAGVMQNPRHLVRRRGQEARLRCSPMKGHSHVYWYRQLPEEGLKFMVYLQKENIIDESGMPKERFSAEFPKEGPSILRIQQVVRGDSAAYFCASSPPSQGGRETQYFGPGTRLLVL.

The chain carries TRBV5-1 and TRBJ2-5, with 8 nucleotides matching TRBD1. V lost 1 base to trimming and J lost 4 bases; unmatched junction nucleotides: 6. The germline CDR1 and CDR2 sequences are SGHRS and YFSETQ. The CDR3 consists of 15 residues. CDR3 bases: TGCGCCAGCAGCTTGCAGGGGGCGGGCGGAGAGACCCAGTACTTC. Its translation is CASSLQGAGGETQYF.

This clone was observed a few times. This chain uses TRBV7-8 with TRBJ2-1; a weak D match, TRBD2 (6 bases). Between the trimmed V and J ends, which lost 5 bases and 1 base, there was a span of 12 bases. Germline CDR1 and CDR2: SGHVS and FQNEAQ. The CDR3 has 15 amino acids. The CDR3 reads CASSPRRDSYNEQFF. The CDR3 coding sequence is TGTGCCAGCAGCCCCAGGCGGGATTCCTACAATGAGCAGTTCTTC.

This sequence joins TRBV2 and TRBJ1-6; D unclear. This CDR3 is built from 12 residues. Germline lookup yields CDR1 SNHLY and CDR2 FYNNEI. Trimming took 6 bases from V and 7 from J, leaving 7 bases between them. The CDR3 region has the DNA TGTGCCAGCAGGGTGGGCAATTCACCCCTCCACTTT. Translating it yields CASRVGNSPLHF.

The chain combines TRBV5-1 with TRBJ1-1; D is unclear. Germline CDR1 reads SGHRS; CDR2 reads YFSETQ. The CDR3 totals 14 residues. V was pared by 4 bases and J by 1 base, with 11 bases between. CDR3 in amino acids: CASSPKTSNTEAFF. The CDR3 coding sequence is TGCGCCAGCAGCCCGAAAACTTCGAACACTGAAGCTTTCTTT.

The J gene is TRBJ1-2, the V gene TRBV7-2; 12 bases fit TRBD1. With V trimmed by 8 bases and J by 4 bases, 11 bases remained unmatched. This CDR3 is built from 16 residues. Germline-derived CDR1 and CDR2 are SGHTA and FQGNSA. The CDR3 region has the DNA TGTGCCAGCGGCAAGGGGGGGACAGGGGGCGTCTATGGCTACACCTTC. Translating gives CASGKGGTGGVYGYTF.

This chain connects TRBV7-2 to TRBJ1-2, with 10 positions matching TRBD1. The V segment lost 6 bases and the J segment 4 bases; nucleotides outside the gene matches: 11. CDR1 SGHTA and CDR2 FQGNSA come from the germline V gene. This CDR3 is built from 16 residues. The CDR3 nucleotides are TGTGCCAGCAGAAAACGGACAGGGGGATCCCTCTATGGCTACACCTTC. Residues: CASRKRTGGSLYGYTF.

V and J are TRBV10-3 and TRBJ1-1, with D tentatively TRBD1 (5 bases). Germline CDR1 and CDR2: ENHRY and SYGVKD. The V end was cut by 4 bases, the J end by 6 bases, with 12 bases between. The CDR3 has 13 residues. The CDR3 spells CAISGRTRAEAFF. In DNA, the CDR3 is TGTGCCATCAGTGGTCGGACACGAGCTGAAGCTTTCTTT.

This chain joins TRBV5-5 and TRBJ1-5, with D unclear. Germline V lookup: CDR1 SGHKS, CDR2 YYEKEE (reference sequence). CDR3 size: 14 residues. Trimming stripped 1 base from V and 6 bases from J, with 11 bases between. The CDR3: CASSLRGDGQPQHF. CDR3 nucleotides: TGTGCCAGCAGCTTGCGGGGTGATGGTCAGCCCCAGCATTTT.

The chain is built from TRBV7-9 and TRBJ1-1; no clear D gene. Germline assignment: CDR1 SEHNR and CDR2 FQNEAQ (reference sequence). The CDR3 loop spans 13 amino acids. Trimming pared 3 bases from V and 4 bases from J, leaving 9 bases between. This CDR3 reads CASSFGELTEAFF. In nucleotides, the CDR3 is TGTGCCAGCAGCTTCGGGGAACTCACTGAAGCTTTCTTT. The complete variable domain, with remaining parts taken from reference TRBV7-9 and TRBJ1-1, reads DTGVSQNPRHKITKRGQNVTFRCDPISEHNRLYWYRQTLGQGPEFLTYFQNEAQLEKSRLLSDRFSAERPKGSFSTLEIQRTEQGDSAMYLCASSFGELTEAFFGQGTRLTVV.

CDR3 in amino acids: CASSYDTPSSYEQYF. The CDR3 nucleotides are TGTGCCAGCAGTTACGATACACCTAGCTCCTACGAGCAGTACTTC. V is TRBV6-5 and J is TRBJ2-7; D is ambiguous. This CDR3 spans 15 amino acids. V was shortened by 2 bases and J by 0 bases, with 11 bases between the two germline ends. In germline, CDR1 is MNHEY, CDR2 SVGAGI.

The chain has TRBV18 and TRBJ2-7; 7 nucleotides match TRBD1. CDR1 and CDR2 (germline): KGHSH, LQKENI. With 6 bases clipped from V and 4 bases from J, the junction kept 9 bases outside the gene matches. CDR3 length: 14 amino acids. The CDR3: CASSLGTAAYEQYF. The DNA for the CDR3 is TGTGCCAGCTCGTTGGGGACAGCCGCTTACGAGCAGTACTTC.